Below, one T cell receptor beta chain is given with its context. Its antigen is undetermined. CDR3 length: 13 residues. V was cut by 5 bases and J by 2 bases, with 9 bases left in between. Germline V gene data show CDR1 as SGHRS and CDR2 as YFSETQ. The entry originates in a study of blood T cells in healthy people across ages. Study observations and caveats: Conclusively comparing naive with antigen-experienced cells was impossible with unsorted PBMCs. More naive CD4+ cells and higher diversity were found in long-lived than in aged donors. Expanded clonotype changes were possibly confounded by unknown donor CMV status.

No fewer than 6 million PBMCs went into each sample. Combining a sample-barcoded 5' primer with a J-beta primer mix, a second PCR ran for 7 to 11 cycles. Via MiXCR, TCRdb re-called the 5' RACE reads, giving one row per CDR3 protein. This sample yields roughly 680,000 distinct CDR3 sequences, of which over 40% are seen a single time; less than 15% belongs to the top ten. The sample consisted of blood. This chain links TRBV5-1 with TRBJ2-3; D remains unclear. The clonotype originates from a woman over 75 in good health. CDR3 DNA: TGCGCCAGCAGGGACCCTCCCACAGATACGCAGTATTTT. Amino acids: CASRDPPTDTQYF.